The present T cell receptor beta chain was sequenced within a study of T cell responses to AZD1222 COVID-19 vaccine. Study observations and caveats: When two AZD1222 doses had been given, Spike-specific TCR breadth and depth rose.

Here immunoSEQ multiplex PCR was the method, and the copy in TCRdb shows in-frame clones only, minus some. Here the sample spans 100,000 or so clones, 87% being singletons. This clone was counted between two and nine times. Its antigen is unidentified. Material: peripheral blood, obtained on day 0 of MenACWY control vaccination. The source is an adult in good health.

The DNA for the CDR3 is TGTGCCAGCAGCCAAGATCTAGGTATACGGAGGGGCACTGAAGCTTTCTTT. This encodes CASSQDLGIRRGTEAFF. This chain uses TRBV3-1 (or the pseudogene TRBV3-2) with TRBJ1-1, with a possible D match to TRBD1 (5 bases). Germline V gene lookup returns CDR1 LGHDT and CDR2 YNNKEL (reference sequence). The CDR3 loop spans 17 amino acids. Trimming cost V 0 bases and J 4 bases, with 18 bases left between them.